Included here is one TCR beta chain sequence, with context. Its antigen is currently not known. It has no much larger one-base neighbor in the sample; base qualities were not kept. The data were obtained in a study of cytomegalovirus exposure and HLA in healthy donors (dated by TCRdb to the late 2010s). About the investigation overall: An earlier analysis of 587 of the donors reported about 300 Gb of sequence data and around 110 million unique TCR beta sequences obtained from approximately 180 million T cells. An early release that covered 500 to 800 HLA-typed donors contained around 300 gigabases of sequencing data and 75 million to 100 million unique TCR sequences. Of the roughly 400 genotyped donors, over 80% were placed in the genetic ancestry cluster associated with self-reported Caucasian donors. The study aimed to test whether signatures of past pathogen exposure could be identified by cataloging public T cell receptors. The T cell repertoires of several hundred subjects were profiled by immunosequencing and related to cytomegalovirus serostatus. A separate validation cohort of 100 to 150 different subjects was used in addition to the roughly 640-subject first cohort. The study combined high-throughput TCR immunosequencing, statistical association of individual TCRs with disease status, and machine learning to predict cytomegalovirus infection status. A later analysis re-examined previously published TCR beta repertoires from hundreds of donors and added high-resolution HLA genotyping to investigate patterns of TCR occurrence. The later analysis used no new phenotypic data to find candidate immune exposures, relying instead on TCR beta sequences and their occurrence across donors. An earlier analysis of some 500 of the donors applied high-throughput TCR beta sequencing to assess whether each TCR beta V gene segment acted as functional or pseudogenic. Donor age, sex, ethnicity and CMV serostatus were compiled alongside the repertoire data. A later genetic analysis used genome-wide SNP genotypes for about three fifths of the roughly 700 donors, treating that subset as a discovery cohort. Every repertoire in the discovery cohort had been generated on one and the same sequencing platform. Both class I and class II loci were covered by HLA typing, at four-digit resolution. The number of typed donors differed by locus: roughly 629-640 for A, B, C, DRB1 and DQB1; 500 to 550 for DQA1; fewer than 610 for DPA1; and 400 to 480 for DPB1. Because of strong linkage in the cohort, five DR-DQ haplotypes were treated as single units for association and clustering. Across approximately 420 genotyped donors of the cohort, an average of about 250,000 unique TCR beta nucleotide sequences per donor were sequenced, and roughly 20% of those sequences were non-productive. What the research found in general, with its limitations: A few of the identified cytomegalovirus-associated TCR beta chains were confirmed in vitro to be specific for cytomegalovirus antigens. In the study, some 180 TCR beta chains were listed as associated with cytomegalovirus. Some IMGT-functional V segments, including TRBV6-2 and TRBV6-3, could not be distinguished by the 87-base-pair reads and were therefore excluded. Most CMV-associated TCR beta chains appeared to be HLA-restricted in a later analysis, and the HLA associations seemed to be driven largely by CMV exposure. An association between a missense DCLRE1C variant and V-gene and J-gene trimming of TCR beta chains was found in a later genetic analysis and replicated in an independent cohort. According to a later analysis, TCR association rates differed among HLA loci, with DRB1 alleles showing the most associated TCRs and HLA-C alleles showing the fewest. Compared with equally common non-associated chains, HLA-associated TCR beta chains in a later analysis were more clonally expanded and had lower generation probabilities. Assigning TCR associations to individual alleles was difficult when HLA alleles, especially DR and DQ, strongly co-occurred. Because HLA typing was unavailable for some donors at each locus, only the typed subset was used in association tests. This cohort had only TCR beta chains sequenced, and the lack of alpha or paired-chain data limited which features could be detected. Linkage disequilibrium might explain the correlated functional status among segregating V segments, but an unknown experimental factor could not be ruled out. Broadly in line with IMGT annotations, most TCR beta V segments showed up in productive rearrangements about 87% or about 30% of the time in an earlier analysis of some 590 of the donors. In a later analysis, several top co-occurrence clusters were reported to appear linked to parvovirus B19, influenza, CMV and Epstein-Barr virus. Because counts were too low, seventeen rarely observed V segments, including chromosome 9 orphons, were left out of the earlier analysis of over 550 of the donors. Across donors, most TCR sequences were observed very rarely, whereas some public TCRs were present in many individuals. In a later genetic analysis, fewer N-insertions in productive TCRs were reported among donors in an Asian-associated ancestry cluster than the roughly 700-donor mean. A cluster of highly shared sequence variants was judged likely to be a technical artifact of the sequencing pipeline. Sequencing depth was assumed to be roughly uniform across donors in the presence/absence analyses, though that assumption may not hold. A further reported finding was that TCR beta sequences accurately predicted the HLA-A and HLA-B alleles for most subjects in the first cohort. It was suggested by the authors that the approach could potentially be generalized to other disease states and immunological phenotypes. Specific HLA alleles were associated with around 18,000 TCR beta sequences at a false discovery rate of 0.05 in a later analysis. CMV serostatus was the only immune exposure information available for the cohort. In both the original and validation cohorts, the classifier was reported to diagnose cytomegalovirus status with high specificity and sensitivity.

V gives up 4 bases and J gives up 0 bases, and the segment between their germline ends measures 26 bases. Per the germline V gene, LGHNA is the CDR1 and YSLEER is the CDR2. The CDR3 numbers 20 residues from cysteine through phenylalanine. This entry keeps only the CDR3 DNA: 60 bases, framed from base 1. The cohort comprised some 680 healthy bone marrow donors. At the time of sampling, every cohort member was nominally healthy, though immune exposures that went unrecorded were likely present. The donor tested CMV seropositive and was one of the 289 seropositive cohort members. Every donor gave a peripheral blood sample, and the peripheral blood mononuclear cells from that sample were used for TCR beta sequencing. Genomic DNA extraction from the blood cell samples was performed with the Qiagen DNeasy Blood Extraction Kit. The method was the immunoSEQ multiplex PCR assay. The multiplex PCR relied on a mix of 60 forward primers for TCR Vbeta segments and 13 reverse primers for TCR Jbeta segments. A multiplex PCR assay on genomic DNA amplified the CDR3 region of rearranged TCR beta genes. Amplified TCR beta libraries were sequenced as 87-base-pair reads on the Illumina HiSeq System. The original methods were these. A later analysis counted about 76 million unique TCR beta chains across the 550 to 700 repertoires, and approximately 11 million of these chains were shared by at least two donors. A nearest-neighbor algorithm error-corrected the raw reads and collapsed the reads into unique sequences, merging closely related sequences to remove PCR and sequencing errors. V, D and J gene segments were assigned by aligning CDR3 sequences to IMGT reference sequences. For a sequence to be retained, a match of at least six nucleotides to both a V gene segment and a J gene segment was required. Rearrangements were classified as productive when the CDR3 lacked stop codons and remained in frame with V and J, and all other rearrangements were classified as non-productive. Following IMGT convention, CDR3 was defined as the stretch from the second conserved V-encoded cysteine to the conserved J-encoded phenylalanine. The earlier analysis of 587 of the donors excluded sequences that lacked an unambiguous match to a single V gene segment. An earlier analysis of 587 of the donors called V segments functional above 56.7% productive rearrangements and segregating when the between-donor standard deviation exceeded 5%. A statistical classification framework was built to diagnose cytomegalovirus status from the catalog of TCR beta chain sequences. V and J gene assignment, in a later analysis, came from comparing TCR nucleotide sequences with IMGT/GENE-DB human TR gene sequences. In a later analysis, CDR3 sequences and most-parsimonious VDJ recombination scenarios were assigned using the TCRdist pipeline. In a later analysis, each TCR beta chain was defined by its CDR3 amino acid sequence together with its V-gene family, and reads lacking a unique V-gene family were excluded. A later analysis removed nearly 600 highly shared, low-generation-probability nucleotide sequences to deal with suspected cross-contamination and a sequencing artifact. In a later analysis, a clonal expansion index for each public chain was calculated from normalized within-repertoire ranks of inferred template counts. Generation probabilities in a later analysis came from a VDJ recombination model fitted to out-of-frame rearrangements, and those results were checked against IGoR. Hypergeometric tests were used in a later analysis to score TCR-TCR, TCR-HLA and TCR-CMV co-occurrence, with a repertoire-size bias correction applied to the TCR pairs. A later analysis estimated false discovery rates by permuting HLA or CMV assignments 20 times. In a later analysis, co-occurring TCRs were grouped with DBSCAN, and TCRdist sequence similarity was added when clustering was performed within HLA-allele-positive subsets. For co-occurrence clustering, repertoires with fewer than 30,000 or more than 120,000 public chains were excluded, along with four to six repertoires with anomalous nucleotide sharing. TCRdb mirrors the immuneACCESS table, restricted to in-frame sequences. Some clones are absent from its copies; in checked studies, under half trace to an unresolved V gene, and the reason for the others is unknown. That table gives V, J and clone size, and the DNA gave D and trimming. This sample holds some 120,000 clones; under 20% were observed only once. The ten largest clones represent approximately 2.9% of the sample.

Material for sequencing was PBMCs. The clonotype originates from a female donor in good health and CMV-seropositive. The chain joins TRBV4-3 to TRBJ2-3, with TRBD2 tentatively as D gene (5 bases match). The CDR3 here reads CASSPLPVRAVSFSTDTQYF. The nucleotide sequence is given as TGCGCCAGCAGCCCACTACCGGTGCGGGCGGTTTCCTTTAGCACAGATACGCAGTATTTT.